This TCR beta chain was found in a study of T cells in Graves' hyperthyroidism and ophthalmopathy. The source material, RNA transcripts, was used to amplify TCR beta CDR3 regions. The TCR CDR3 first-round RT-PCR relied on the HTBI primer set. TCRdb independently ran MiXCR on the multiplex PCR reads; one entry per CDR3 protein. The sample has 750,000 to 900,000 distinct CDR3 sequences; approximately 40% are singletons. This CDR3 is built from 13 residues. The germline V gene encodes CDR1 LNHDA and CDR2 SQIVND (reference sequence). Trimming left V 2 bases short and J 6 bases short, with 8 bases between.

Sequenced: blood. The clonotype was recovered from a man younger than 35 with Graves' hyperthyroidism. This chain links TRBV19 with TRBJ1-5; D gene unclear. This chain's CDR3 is CASSIIGGQPQHF. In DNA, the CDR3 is TGTGCCAGTAGTATAATCGGCGGTCAGCCCCAGCATTTT.